This entry describes one TCR beta chain. Its antigen is unknown. This sample is drawn from a study of T cell responses to AZD1222 COVID-19 vaccine. The V gene's germline CDR1 is LGHNA and CDR2 YSLEER. Trimming took 1 base from V and 5 from J, leaving 9 bases between them. The CDR3 has 13 residues. Sequencing used immunoSEQ multiplex PCR; TCRdb keeps in-frame clones, though not all of them. The data show more than 100,000 clones, 90% to 95% seen once. Findings of the study overall: White British ancestry dominated among donors, who included more females, and clonal diversity was possibly underestimated.

The chain is built from TRBV4-3 and TRBJ2-7, with D possibly called TRBD1 or TRBD2 (5 bases each). The TCR sequence derives from an adult in good health. This specimen consisted of peripheral blood, obtained on day 0 of AZD1222 vaccination. CDR3 nucleotides: TGCGCCAGCAGCCAAGTGGGGGAGAACGAGCAGTACTTC. It is translated as CASSQVGENEQYF.